A selection of T cell receptor beta chains follows, all from one sample in a study of T cells in Graves' hyperthyroidism and ophthalmopathy. TCRdb analysed the multiplex PCR reads with MiXCR anew, one entry per CDR3 protein. The sample has 640,000 or so distinct CDR3 sequences; 12% to 15% are singletons. Material for sequencing was blood. All receptors derive from a woman between 18 and 29 years old with Graves' ophthalmopathy. CDR3s include the opening cysteine and the closing phenylalanine or tryptophan. Each record gives: J gene, V gene, CDR3 length, CDR3 protein.

TRBJ1-5	TRBV9	15	CASSVAGGPNQPQHF
TRBJ2-7	TRBV30	15	CAWNLAGQSSYEQCF
TRBJ1-3	TRBV12-3/TRBV12-4	14	CASRPREAGNTIYF
TRBJ2-3	TRBV20-1	15	CSAKDRGAYTDTQYF
TRBJ2-1	TRBV11-1	16	CASSLRMREVPNEQFF
TRBJ2-5	TRBV27	16	CASSLGPGGFEETQYF
TRBJ2-1	TRBV27	16	CASSLISSGSGNEQFF
TRBJ1-6	TRBV7-3	13	CASSPDRNSPLHF
TRBJ1-1	TRBV30	13	CAWKGRVNTEAFF
TRBJ2-7	TRBV28	15	CASSYTGTTTYEQYF
TRBJ2-7	TRBV19	16	CASRTDPGTGIYEQYF
TRBJ2-5	TRBV10-3	14	CAIKNPTNQETQYF
TRBJ2-5	TRBV20-1	16	CSASPRLAGGGKTQYF
TRBJ2-3	TRBV9	16	CASSAHHRVGLDTQYF
TRBJ2-7	TRBV20-1	14	CSAITGDGAYEQYF
TRBJ2-2	TRBV3-1	13	CASSRADTGELFF
TRBJ2-5	TRBV28	16	CASSLYGVWGVETQYF
TRBJ1-4	TRBV10-3	15	CAISESGGPNEKLFF
TRBJ2-2	TRBV2	15	CASTELAGNTGELFF
TRBJ2-2	TRBV5-1	16	CASNPGQGTNTGELFF
TRBJ1-2	TRBV24-1	15	CATSEPDRGHGGYTF
TRBJ1-1	TRBV6-6	16	CASSYGSGGFGTEAFF
TRBJ2-3	TRBV11-3	14	CASSSPLFQDTQYF
TRBJ2-7	TRBV24-1	15	CATSDSQGPGWEQYF
TRBJ2-3	TRBV9	16	CASSSSAGGPGDTQYF
TRBJ1-1	TRBV10-3	16	CAISESGGGMNTEAFF
TRBJ2-2	TRBV12-3/TRBV12-4	16	CASSWDRGPNTGELFF
TRBJ1-2	TRBV10-3	14	CAISEVAMRDGYTF
TRBJ2-7	TRBV20-1	13	CSAQDRGDGEQYF
TRBJ1-4	TRBV5-1	14	CASSLWAENEKLFF
TRBJ2-5	TRBV30	13	CAWSPDRVETQYF
TRBJ2-7	TRBV4-1	13	CASSRSSVGEQYF
TRBJ2-7	TRBV4-1	15	CASSQKGDGGEEQYF
TRBJ2-5	TRBV27	15	CASSSPPRIRETQYF
TRBJ2-3	TRBV20-1	16	CSAREGLAGVADTQYF
TRBJ2-7	TRBV7-9	19	CASSPPVGTSGREAYEQYF
TRBJ2-1	TRBV20-1	15	CSARDPRRDYNEQFF
TRBJ2-1	TRBV27	18	CASSFGGYGDRDYNEQFF
TRBJ1-3	TRBV10-3	14	CAVRPDSSGNTIYF
TRBJ2-3	TRBV11-3	16	CASSFLMGTSTDTQYF
TRBJ2-3	TRBV2	17	CASSSSSRMRSTDTQYF
TRBJ2-7	TRBV6-2/TRBV6-3	12	CAIRDSRYEQYF
TRBJ1-1	TRBV30	14	CAWDYTGGTTEAFF
TRBJ2-1	TRBV5-4	20	CASSLRNLLAGGWDGNEQFF
TRBJ1-2	TRBV2	15	CASSPGQGKIYGYTF
TRBJ2-5	TRBV11-1	15	CASSLASGRWKTQYF
TRBJ2-7	TRBV20-1	16	CSARDRELAGVHEQYF
TRBJ2-7	TRBV7-9	15	CAIENRGESSYEQYF
TRBJ2-1	TRBV7-2	13	CASSSRTSNEQFF
TRBJ1-2	TRBV4-3	14	CASSQGMTNYGYTF
TRBJ2-2	TRBV4-2	16	CASSLPTGANTGELFF
TRBJ2-2	TRBV7-3	13	CASSFTGYGELFF
TRBJ1-6	TRBV6-1	15	CASSGSTGVNSPLHF
TRBJ2-2	TRBV27	14	CASSFAGLTGELFF